This T cell receptor (beta chain) stems from a study of OX40 agonist ivuxolimab in advanced cancers. V lost 8 bases, J lost 3 bases, and 9 bases stayed unmatched. The CDR3 sequence is 16 residues long. Germline lookup yields CDR1 LNHDA and CDR2 SQIVND (reference sequence). The assay was immunoSEQ multiplex PCR, and TCRdb's table has in-frame clones only and misses some. The repertoire holds about 73,000 clones, with 85% to 90% as singletons. The rearrangement links TRBV19 to TRBJ2-1; 11 bases map to TRBD2. Here the sequenced sample was CD4+ or CD8+ T cells sorted from blood, taken in a trial of the OX40 agonist ivuxolimab. The origin of this receptor is an adult with an advanced solid tumor such as melanoma, head and neck, liver or kidney cancer. The CDR3: CASRGGLAGHYNEQFF. CDR3 in DNA: TGTGCCAGTCGAGGTGGACTAGCGGGCCACTACAATGAGCAGTTCTTC.